Detailed here is one TCR beta chain. Its antigen is unidentified. This entry is derived from a study of OX40 agonist ivuxolimab in advanced cancers. Study-wide results and limits: CD8+ T cells were the subset that, on average, had more expanded clones than CD4+.

CDR1 is LGHNT, CDR2 FRNRAP, per germline. The V end lost 0 bases, the J end lost 0 bases, and 17 bases lay between the germline ends. CDR3 length equals 19 residues. Measured with immunoSEQ multiplex PCR; TCRdb has only the in-frame clones, and not every one. The sample lists around 14,000 clones; roughly 89% were seen once. The J gene is TRBJ1-4, the V gene TRBV12-5; D call uncertain. The TCR originated in an adult with an advanced solid tumor such as melanoma, head and neck, liver or kidney cancer. The material sequenced was CD4+ or CD8+ T cells sorted from blood, taken in a trial of the OX40 agonist ivuxolimab. The chain's CDR3 is CASGLVFSPPPATNEKLFF. In nucleotides, the CDR3 is TGTGCTAGTGGTTTGGTATTTAGTCCCCCACCGGCAACTAATGAAAAACTGTTTTTT.